The source of this T cell receptor (beta chain) is a study of T cell changes during pregnancy in multiple sclerosis. Profiled with immunoSEQ multiplex PCR; TCRdb holds only in-frame clones, not every one. The data contain 90,000 to 130,000 clones, 80% to 95% of them singletons. Germline CDR1 is SGHRS and CDR2 is YFSETQ. The CDR3 has 13 residues. V shed 7 bases, J shed 8 bases, and the junction held 8 bases outside the gene matches. The TCR was taken from a female donor with multiple sclerosis, enrolled in a pregnancy study. The chain employs TRBV5-1 and TRBJ2-3, with 9 bases identical to TRBD1. Sample: peripheral blood, taken in the third trimester of pregnancy. The CDR3 DNA is TGCGCCAGCGGACCCACAGGGGGCGGTACGCAGTATTTT. It yields the protein CASGPTGGGTQYF.